The 25 T cell receptor beta chains in this list originate from one sample, sequenced in a study of shared clonotypes between healthy human individuals. Profiled with immunoSEQ multiplex PCR; TCRdb holds only in-frame clones, not every one. The repertoire holds 1.4 million to 1.5 million clones, approximately 97% seen once, with roughly 1.2% in the top ten. Sequenced material: naive CD4+ T cells sorted from blood. Stated subset: CD45RA+ positively selected. These receptors came from a man aged 25-45 years in good health.

The chain couples TRBV19 to TRBJ2-1; 9 bases map to TRBD2. CDR3 length: 15 amino acids. Germline V gene sequence: CDR1 LNHDA, CDR2 SQIVND (reference sequence). V lost 4 bases and J lost 5; bases outside the gene matches: 6. DNA of the CDR3: TGTGCCAGTAGTAACCTAGCGGGATACAACAATGAGCAGTTCTTC. Translated, it gives CASSNLAGYNNEQFF.

This clone came up once. This chain uses TRBV7-2 with TRBJ2-2; D remains unclear. The germline gives CDR1 SGHTA, CDR2 FQGNSA. V lost 1 base and J 6 bases, leaving 12 bases between the germline ends. The CDR3 length is 15 residues. CDR3 coding DNA: TGTGCCAGCAGCTTAGAAGCCACAACGGCCGGGGAGCTGTTTTTT. Amino acid sequence: CASSLEATTAGELFF.

The CDR3 coding sequence is TGTGCAAGTCGCCCCCCCCCGCGATCCGGGGAGGTGGGGGAGAGTGAGCAGTTCTTC. This gives the protein CASRPPPRSGEVGESEQFF. The rearrangement uses TRBV12-2 and TRBJ2-1; no check of the table's D call, TRBD2, against the DNA was made. TRBV12-2 is a documented pseudogene. The CDR3 contains 19 residues.

The chain employs TRBV7-9 and TRBJ2-1, with D tentatively TRBD2 (6 bases). Germline CDR1 SEHNR, CDR2 FQNEAQ (reference sequence). V lost 5 bases to trimming and J lost 6 bases, with 17 bases between them. The CDR3 extends over 15 amino acids. This chain's CDR3 is CASSHGRTTFNEQFF. As DNA, the CDR3 is TGTGCCAGCAGCCACGGACGGACTACCTTCAATGAGCAGTTCTTC. Variable domain in full (rest from reference TRBV7-9 and TRBJ2-1): DTGVSQNPRHKITKRGQNVTFRCDPISEHNRLYWYRQTLGQGPEFLTYFQNEAQLEKSRLLSDRFSAERPKGSFSTLEIQRTEQGDSAMYLCASSHGRTTFNEQFFGPGTRLTVL.

The CDR3 here is CASSSRGQVIYNEQFF. CDR3 DNA: TGTGCCAGCAGCTCAAGGGGACAGGTTATATACAATGAGCAGTTCTTC. The rearrangement joins TRBV7-9 to TRBJ2-1; TRBD1 matches at 8 bases. The CDR3 runs to 16 residues. Trimming took 4 bases from V and 4 from J; bases not matched to a gene: 9. Germline CDR1 is SEHNR and CDR2 is FQNEAQ (reference sequence).

V is TRBV7-9 and J is TRBJ1-4, with 10 positions matching TRBD1. The germline V gene has CDR1 SEHNR and CDR2 FQNEAQ (reference sequence). V shed 2 bases and J 7 bases; nucleotides not matched to a gene: 16. This CDR3 spans 19 amino acids. The CDR3 nucleotides read TGTGCCAGCAGCTTAAGATCTCCGGGACAGGGGATCAATATTGAAAAACTGTTTTTT. The encoded protein is CASSLRSPGQGINIEKLFF.

In its sample, this clone was seen once. The V and J genes are TRBV15 and TRBJ2-4, with D possibly matching TRBD1 (6 bases). The length of the CDR3 is 16 residues. Germline assignment: CDR1 LNHNV and CDR2 YYDKDF (reference sequence). The V end was cut by 0 bases, the J end by 3 bases, with 12 bases between. CDR3 DNA: TGTGCCACCAGCAGAGAAGGGGGAGCGGACAAAAACATTCAGTACTTC. Translated, it gives CATSREGGADKNIQYF.

V gene TRBV5-8 combines with J gene TRBJ2-4, with 9 bases identical to TRBD1. This CDR3 is built from 14 residues. Germline V gene data show CDR1 as SGHTS and CDR2 as YDEGEE. The junction had 3 bases not matched to a gene; V was cut back by 4 bases and J by 4 bases. The CDR3 spells CASSTGTGKNIQYF. As DNA, the CDR3 is TGTGCCAGCAGCACCGGGACAGGGAAAAACATTCAGTACTTC. Complete variable domain (other parts from reference TRBV5-8 and TRBJ2-4): EAGVTQSPTHLIKTRGQQATLRCSPISGHTSVYWYQQALGLGLQFLLWYDEGEERNRGNFPPRFSGRQFPNYSSELNVNALELEDSALYLCASSTGTGKNIQYFGAGTRLSVL.

This chain links TRBV20-1 with TRBJ2-5, with D tentatively TRBD1 (7 bases). The CDR3 covers 11 residues. V dropped 6 bases and J dropped 7 bases, with 12 bases sitting between them. Germline assignment: CDR1 DFQATT and CDR2 SNEGSKA (reference sequence). CDR3 protein: CSAAQGGTQYF. CDR3 nucleotides: TGCAGTGCGGCGCAGGGGGGGACCCAGTACTTC.

The chain employs TRBV7-2 and TRBJ2-3; D uncertain. CDR3 length equals 15 residues. Germline V gene sequence: CDR1 SGHTA, CDR2 FQGNSA. Trimming pared 10 bases from V and 1 base from J, leaving 18 bases between. CDR3 nucleotides: TGTGCCACCACCCCCAGTCAGGTCCGCACAGATACGCAGTATTTT. Protein: CATTPSQVRTDTQYF.

The chain employs TRBV15 and TRBJ2-7; D is possibly TRBD1 (5 bases). CDR1 is LNHNV, CDR2 YYDKDF, per germline (reference sequence). The CDR3 runs 15 residues. With 8 bases removed from V and 0 bases from J, the gap between germline ends came to 17 bases. CDR3 sequence (DNA): TGTGCCACCGGAACAAGGGGCGTATACTCCTACGAGCAGTACTTC. It translates to CATGTRGVYSYEQYF.

The table lists this clone with a few counts. This rearrangement joins TRBV4-1 to TRBJ1-5; D gene ambiguous. The CDR3 loop spans 14 amino acids. Germline lookup yields CDR1 MGHRA and CDR2 YSYEKL. Trimming cost V 4 bases and J 5 bases, with 12 bases left between them. The CDR3, as DNA: TGCGCCAGCAGCCCCATGAATAGGGATCAGCCCCAGCATTTT. Translation: CASSPMNRDQPQHF.

The J gene is TRBJ2-1, the V gene TRBV10-3; either TRBD1 or TRBD2 may fit D (6 bases each). Trimming stripped 6 bases from V and 7 bases from J, with 13 bases between. Germline V lookup: CDR1 ENHRY, CDR2 SYGVKD. The CDR3 is 13 amino acids. The CDR3: CAIRSGEVNEQFF. Written as DNA, the CDR3 is TGTGCCATCAGGTCAGGGGAGGTTAATGAGCAGTTCTTC.

The chain joins TRBV7-9 to TRBJ2-7; either TRBD1 or TRBD2 may supply D (5 bases each). In germline, CDR1 is SEHNR, CDR2 FQNEAQ (reference sequence). Trimming shortened V by 5 bases and J by 0 bases, and 14 bases separated the two germline ends. The CDR3 is made up of 15 amino acids. In DNA, the CDR3 is TGTGCCAGCAGCAGAAGGGTTGGGGGCTCCTACGAGCAGTACTTC. Translation gives CASSRRVGGSYEQYF.

The chain links TRBV18 to TRBJ2-3; D might be TRBD1 or TRBD2, each matching 5 bases. Trimming took off 3 bases at V and 4 bases at J, with 17 bases between the two ends. This CDR3 has 16 residues. Germline V gives CDR1 KGHSH, CDR2 LQKENI. The CDR3 DNA follows: TGTGCCAGCTCACCCCCGGGACCGAGAACCTCAGATACGCAGTATTTT. The encoded protein is CASSPPGPRTSDTQYF.

This chain links TRBV30 with TRBJ2-6; D perhaps matches TRBD1 (6 bases). With 3 bases removed from V and 1 base from J, the gap between germline ends came to 16 bases. This CDR3 region has 17 residues. Germline V gene lookup returns CDR1 GTSNPN and CDR2 SVGIG (reference sequence). As DNA, the CDR3 is TGTGCCTGGAGACGCGGACAAGGGGGATCTGGGGCCAACGTCCTGACTTTC. Amino acid sequence: CAWRRGQGGSGANVLTF. The full variable domain, completed using reference TRBV30 and TRBJ2-6, is SQTIHQWPATLVQPVGSPLSLECTVEGTSNPNLYWYRQAAGRGLQLLFYSVGIGQISSEVPQNLSASRPQDRQFILSSKKLLLSDSGFYLCAWRRGQGGSGANVLTFGAGSRLTVL.

The gene calls are TRBV28 and TRBJ2-1; D ambiguous. Germline-derived CDR1 and CDR2 are MDHEN and SYDVKM. The V end lost 2 bases, the J end lost 0 bases, and 11 bases lay between the germline ends. CDR3 length: 16 amino acids. The CDR3 spells CASSLQPESSYNEQFF. In DNA, the CDR3 is TGTGCCAGCAGTTTACAACCGGAGAGCTCCTACAATGAGCAGTTCTTC. Full variable domain (remainder filled in from reference TRBV28 and TRBJ2-1): DVKVTQSSRYLVKRTGEKVFLECVQDMDHENMFWYRQDPGLGLRLIYFSYDVKMKEKGDIPEGYSVSREKKERFSLILESASTNQTSMYLCASSLQPESSYNEQFFGPGTRLTVL.

The chain joins TRBV18 to TRBJ1-1; D is undetermined. There are 13 residues in the CDR3. Trimming left V 0 bases short and J 5 bases short, with 7 bases between. CDR1 is KGHSH, CDR2 LQKENI, per germline. The CDR3 DNA reads as TGTGCCAGCTCACCACCGGGGTGGACTGAAGCTTTCTTT. Protein product: CASSPPGWTEAFF.

The chain carries TRBV25-1 and TRBJ1-4; unclear D gene. CDR1 and CDR2 (germline): MGHDK, SYGVNS. This CDR3 has 13 residues. The germline V and J ends were trimmed by 2 bases and 7 bases, with 8 bases remaining between them. Here the CDR3 reads CASSENLAEKLFF. The DNA of the CDR3 is TGTGCCAGCAGTGAAAATCTCGCTGAAAAACTGTTTTTT.

This clone is a singleton in its sample. The J gene is TRBJ2-1, the V gene TRBV21-1; TRBD2 is the table's D call and was not checked against the DNA. TRBV21-1 is a known pseudogene. The CDR3 extends over 21 amino acids. CDR3 in DNA: TGTGCCAGCAGCAAAGCGCGAAACCCGGGACTAGCGGAAAGCTCCTACAATGAGCAGTTCTTC. Amino acid sequence: CASSKARNPGLAESSYNEQFF.

The CDR3 DNA reads TGTGCCACCAGCAGAGATCAGAGCGGGACATTCAACCCCTATGGCTACACCTTC. Its protein is CATSRDQSGTFNPYGYTF. The chain employs TRBV15 and TRBJ1-2; D may be TRBD1 (6 bases). The germline V and J ends were trimmed by 0 bases and 4 bases, with 21 bases remaining between them. The CDR3 contains 18 residues. Germline CDR1 LNHNV, CDR2 YYDKDF (reference sequence).

The chain combines TRBV6-5 with TRBJ2-7, with D possibly being TRBD1 or TRBD2 (6 bases each). CDR1 MNHEY and CDR2 SVGAGI come from the germline V gene. The CDR3 spans 13 residues. The V end lost 11 bases, the J end lost 6 bases, and 20 bases lay between the germline ends. The CDR3 sequence is CASRRDGGGEQYF. The CDR3 nucleotides read TGTGCCTCACGGCGGGACGGAGGGGGCGAGCAGTACTTC.

This clone appeared once. The V gene is TRBV4-3, the J gene TRBJ1-3; a possible D gene is TRBD1 (6 bases). The CDR3 spans 17 residues. The germline CDR1 and CDR2 sequences are LGHNA and YSLEER. With 3 bases removed from V and 0 bases from J, the gap between germline ends came to 15 bases. The CDR3 sequence: CASSQTQGFSSGNTIYF. The CDR3 DNA reads TGCGCCAGCAGCCAGACACAGGGATTCAGCTCTGGAAACACCATATATTTT.

The rearrangement links TRBV5-5 to TRBJ2-5, with D perhaps TRBD1 (6 bases). The CDR3 has 15 residues. V was cut by 0 bases and J by 7 bases, with 16 bases left in between. Germline V gene lookup returns CDR1 SGHKS and CDR2 YYEKEE (reference sequence). Here the CDR3 reads CASSLGLQGLRTQYF. The CDR3 DNA is TGTGCCAGCAGCTTGGGACTACAGGGATTGAGGACCCAGTACTTC.

The chain employs TRBV30 and TRBJ2-7; possibly TRBD1 for D (6 bases). Germline V gives CDR1 GTSNPN, CDR2 SVGIG (reference sequence). The CDR3 consists of 12 residues. V gave up 5 bases and J gave up 2 bases, with 10 bases separating them. As DNA, the CDR3 is TGTGCCTGGCGACAGGCAACCTACGAGCAGTACTTC. It encodes CAWRQATYEQYF.